Listed below are T cell receptor beta chains from one sample, sequenced in a study of breast tumors, draining lymph nodes, adjacent tissues. TCRdb independently ran MiXCR on the multiplex PCR reads; one entry per CDR3 protein. The repertoire holds some 150,000 distinct CDR3 sequences, about a fifth seen once, with roughly 2.8% in the top ten. Source material: axillary lymph node tissue. These receptors all stem from a female donor with breast cancer. Some clones in this sample may be carry-over from other donors' samples. CDR3s include the opening cysteine and the closing phenylalanine or tryptophan. The D gene is left open where the match is weak. Where a row states a size, it is once, few, many or the class of an expanded clone; other rows omit it.

v_call	d_call	cdr3_length	clone_size	j_call	cdr3_aa	cdr3_nt
TRBV6-5	-	16	many	TRBJ2-1	CASSYWTAGAYNEQFF	TGTGCCAGCAGTTATTGGACAGCCGGAGCCTACAATGAGCAGTTCTTC
TRBV7-8	-	15	many	TRBJ1-3	CASSPSWATGNTIYF	TGTGCCAGCAGCCCCTCATGGGCAACTGGAAACACCATATATTTT
TRBV7-2	-	14	many	TRBJ1-2	CASSLEGRAYGYTF	TGTGCCAGCAGCTTAGAGGGCAGGGCCTATGGCTACACCTTC
TRBV6-1	-	13	many	TRBJ2-1	CASSGRGVNEQFF	TGTGCCAGCAGTGGCCGAGGAGTTAATGAGCAGTTCTTC
TRBV7-2	-	16	many	TRBJ2-5	CASSLAPSLGKETQYF	TGTGCCAGCAGCTTAGCGCCCTCCCTCGGTAAAGAGACCCAGTACTTC
TRBV18	-	14	-	TRBJ2-1	CASGSRGEANEQFF	TGTGCCAGCGGGTCCAGGGGAGAGGCCAATGAGCAGTTCTTC
TRBV3-1	TRBD2	17	-	TRBJ2-5	CASSQGVDSGFRETQYF	TGTGCCAGCAGCCAAGGGGTGGATAGCGGGTTTCGTGAGACCCAGTACTTC
TRBV29-1	TRBD1	12	many	TRBJ1-2	CSAGGTAAGYTF	TGCAGCGCAGGGGGGACAGCGGCTGGCTACACCTTC
TRBV15	-	14	many	TRBJ1-4	CATSREGYNEKLFF	TGTGCCACCAGCAGAGAGGGATATAATGAAAAACTGTTTTTT
TRBV6-6	-	15	many	TRBJ2-5	CASSRLITYQETQYF	TGTGCCAGCAGCCGACTTATAACGTACCAAGAGACCCAGTACTTC
TRBV14	TRBD1	15	many	TRBJ2-6	CASSPTGLGANVLTF	TGTGCCAGCAGCCCGACAGGGTTAGGGGCCAACGTCCTGACTTTC
TRBV4-3	TRBD1	15	many	TRBJ1-4	CASSPRQGGDEKLFF	TGCGCCAGCAGCCCAAGACAGGGTGGTGATGAAAAACTGTTTTTT
TRBV7-2	-	14	-	TRBJ1-1	CASSLGLGNTEAFF	TGTGCCAGCAGCTTAGGATTGGGAAACACTGAAGCTTTCTTT
TRBV28	TRBD2	17	few	TRBJ2-3	CASSVLAGGGPTDTQYF	TGTGCCAGCAGCGTACTAGCGGGAGGTGGTCCCACAGATACGCAGTATTTT
TRBV5-1	TRBD2	15	many	TRBJ2-1	CASSPTSLSYNEQFF	TGCGCCAGCAGCCCGACTAGCCTCTCCTACAATGAGCAGTTCTTC
TRBV6-2/TRBV6-3	TRBD2	16	many	TRBJ2-7	CASSYPRPGGVYEQYF	TGTGCCAGCAGTTACCCCCGCCCGGGAGGGGTCTACGAGCAGTACTTC
TRBV27	TRBD2	16	few	TRBJ2-1	CATTGLAGAPRGEQFF	TGTGCCACCACGGGACTAGCGGGAGCCCCTAGGGGTGAGCAGTTCTTC
TRBV7-2	TRBD2	16	many	TRBJ2-1	CASRPSGRATLNEQFF	TGTGCCAGCAGACCTAGCGGGAGGGCAACCCTCAATGAGCAGTTCTTC
TRBV27	-	13	many	TRBJ2-7	CASSHYSSYEQYF	TGTGCCAGCAGCCACTACAGCTCCTACGAGCAGTACTTC
TRBV11-2	-	12	many	TRBJ1-6	CASSLTNSPLHF	TGTGCCAGCAGCTTGACAAATTCACCCCTCCACTTT
TRBV20-1	TRBD2	14	many	TRBJ2-7	CSATRASGAYEQYF	TGCAGTGCCACTCGGGCTAGCGGTGCCTACGAGCAGTACTTC
TRBV24-1	TRBD1	14	many	TRBJ2-5	CATSDSTGTETQYF	TGTGCCACCAGTGATTCGACAGGGACCGAGACCCAGTACTTC
TRBV19	TRBD1	17	many	TRBJ1-4	CASSMGGHRGLYEKLFF	TGTGCCAGTAGTATGGGTGGGCACAGGGGGCTCTATGAAAAACTGTTTTTT
TRBV9	TRBD2	19	many	TRBJ2-1	CASSVVPFGLGLAMGEQFF	TGTGCCAGCAGCGTAGTCCCGTTTGGTCTCGGACTAGCCATGGGTGAGCAGTTCTTC
TRBV4-3	-	15	-	TRBJ2-1	CASSHRGRLGNEQFF	TGCGCCAGCAGCCACCGGGGCAGACTAGGAAATGAGCAGTTCTTC
TRBV7-9	TRBD2	15	many	TRBJ2-1	CASSFLAGGPVEQFF	TGTGCCAGCAGCTTTCTAGCGGGAGGGCCGGTTGAGCAGTTCTTC
TRBV12-3/TRBV12-4	TRBD2	20	many	TRBJ2-5	CASSLTGEGTSGNWGETQYF	TGTGCCAGCAGTTTAACAGGGGAAGGGACTAGCGGGAACTGGGGAGAGACCCAGTACTTC
TRBV11-1	-	15	many	TRBJ2-7	CASSNFQAGRYEQYF	TGTGCCAGCAGCAACTTTCAGGCCGGACGCTACGAGCAGTACTTC
TRBV7-2	-	14	many	TRBJ2-7	CASSSTPGSYEQYF	TGTGCCAGCAGCTCAACACCCGGGTCCTACGAGCAGTACTTC
TRBV28	TRBD1	15	-	TRBJ1-4	CASSTWDRAEEKLFF	TGTGCCAGCAGTACTTGGGACAGGGCGGAGGAAAAACTGTTTTTT
TRBV6-6	-	10	many	TRBJ1-2	CASSYYGYTF	TGTGCCAGCAGTTACTATGGCTACACCTTC
TRBV3-1	-	14	many	TRBJ1-2	CASSQENKRLGYTF	TGTGCCAGCAGCCAAGAGAACAAAAGGCTTGGCTACACCTTC
TRBV5-6	-	15	-	TRBJ2-4	CASRIRGKNKNIQYF	TGTGCCAGCAGGATAAGGGGGAAAAACAAAAACATTCAGTACTTC
TRBV20-1	TRBD2	16	many	TRBJ2-2	CSARDLAGGNTGELFF	TGCAGTGCTAGAGACCTAGCGGGAGGGAACACCGGGGAGCTGTTTTTT
TRBV29-1	TRBD2	14	many	TRBJ2-7	CSVDGLAGVREQYF	TGCAGCGTTGATGGACTAGCGGGAGTTCGTGAGCAGTACTTC
TRBV14	TRBD2	14	many	TRBJ2-1	CAGKVSGRRDEQFF	TGTGCCGGCAAGGTTAGCGGGAGGAGGGATGAGCAGTTCTTC
TRBV3-1	-	14	-	TRBJ1-4	CASSQGDRGEKLFF	TGTGCCAGCAGCCAAGGAGACCGCGGAGAAAAACTGTTTTTT
TRBV12-3/TRBV12-4	TRBD2	14	many	TRBJ2-1	CASKPGLAINEQFF	TGTGCCAGCAAACCGGGACTAGCAATCAATGAGCAGTTCTTC
TRBV15	-	13	many	TRBJ2-7	CATSRAALYEQYF	TGTGCCACCAGCAGAGCGGCGCTCTACGAGCAGTACTTC
TRBV27	TRBD2	16	few	TRBJ2-2	CASSPSGRADTGELFF	TGTGCCAGCAGTCCGAGCGGGAGGGCCGACACCGGGGAGCTGTTTTTT
TRBV27	-	18	-	TRBJ2-6	CASRGWQGGSSGASVLTF	TGTGCCAGCAGAGGTTGGCAGGGGGGATCCTCTGGGGCCAGCGTCCTGACTTTC
TRBV7-9	TRBD1	18	many	TRBJ2-5	CASSQQDRGLSFEETQYF	TGTGCCAGCAGCCAACAAGACAGGGGGCTTTCGTTTGAAGAGACCCAGTACTTC
TRBV28	TRBD1	15	-	TRBJ2-1	CASSRWDRSYNEQFF	TGTGCCAGCAGTCGATGGGACAGATCCTACAATGAGCAGTTCTTC
TRBV6-5	-	16	many	TRBJ2-1	CASSYSTGTLSNEQFF	TGTGCCAGCAGTTACTCCACGGGTACTCTTTCGAATGAGCAGTTCTTC
TRBV5-1	-	15	many	TRBJ1-4	CASSLESATNEKLFF	TGCGCCAGCAGCTTGGAATCCGCAACTAATGAAAAACTGTTTTTT
TRBV6-2/TRBV6-3	-	15	many	TRBJ2-5	CASRSPTARGETQYF	TGTGCCAGCCGATCCCCGACAGCCCGTGGGGAGACCCAGTACTTC
TRBV11-2	TRBD2	16	many	TRBJ2-5	CASSLDLLAGGETQYF	TGTGCCAGCAGCTTAGATCTACTAGCGGGAGGAGAGACCCAGTACTTC
TRBV2	-	11	many	TRBJ2-7	CASAGAYEQYF	TGTGCCAGCGCAGGGGCCTACGAGCAGTACTTC
TRBV12-3/TRBV12-4	-	14	many	TRBJ1-3	CASRSQGSGNTIYF	TGTGCCAGCAGATCCCAGGGCTCTGGAAACACCATATATTTT
TRBV20-1	TRBD2	15	many	TRBJ2-1	CSARDPGRAYNEQFF	TGCAGTGCTAGAGATCCCGGGAGGGCCTACAATGAGCAGTTCTTC
TRBV6-6	TRBD1	16	many	TRBJ2-7	CASSYSGTGKAGEQYF	TGTGCCAGCAGTTACTCGGGGACAGGGAAGGCTGGGGAGCAGTACTTC
TRBV18	-	15	-	TRBJ2-7	CASSPGSGQYYEQYF	TGTGCCAGCTCACCAGGATCTGGACAGTACTACGAGCAGTACTTC
TRBV2	TRBD1	13	many	TRBJ2-7	CASSPGGHYEQYF	TGTGCCAGCAGTCCAGGGGGCCACTACGAGCAGTACTTC
TRBV19	-	14	-	TRBJ2-3	CASSYGGGTDTQYF	TGTGCCAGTAGTTATGGGGGCGGCACAGATACGCAGTATTTT
TRBV5-1	TRBD2	17	many	TRBJ2-1	CASMMGLAGSSYNEQFF	TGCGCCAGCATGATGGGACTAGCGGGGAGCTCCTACAATGAGCAGTTCTTC
TRBV20-1	-	15	many	TRBJ2-5	CSARLDSFNQETQYF	TGCAGTGCTAGACTCGACAGCTTCAACCAAGAGACCCAGTACTTC
TRBV29-1	-	11	-	TRBJ1-2	CSARTGAGYTF	TGCAGCGCCCGGACGGGGGCTGGCTACACCTTC
TRBV15	TRBD1	13	few	TRBJ1-2	CATSSTGVYGYTF	TGTGCCACCAGCTCTACAGGGGTTTATGGCTACACCTTC
TRBV7-8	TRBD1	17	many	TRBJ2-1	CASSLAPGTGGWDEQFF	TGTGCCAGCAGCTTAGCTCCAGGGACAGGGGGTTGGGATGAGCAGTTCTTC
TRBV3-2	-	18	-	TRBJ2-7	CASSQVRLDRVNTGELYF	TGTGCCAGCAGCCAAGTCCGGCTTGACAGGGTGAACACCGGGGAGCTGTACTTC